This T cell receptor (beta chain) was identified during a study of T cells in Graves' hyperthyroidism and ophthalmopathy. Study results and caveats: Researchers report that a 13 V-J model separated ophthalmopathy from stable hyperthyroidism.

Clinical symptoms, serum thyroxine, TRAb, thyroid ultrasound and orbital computed tomography informed diagnoses. The ends were cut back, 4 bases at V and 4 bases at J, with 15 bases in the middle. CDR3 length: 15 residues. Germline-derived CDR1 and CDR2 are KGHDR and SFDVKD. This clonotype was recorded a few times. The antigen remains unidentified. RNA transcripts were the template for amplifying TCR beta CDR3 regions. A set of HTBI primers served as the primers for a first-round RT-PCR of the TCR CDR3. TCRdb processed the multiplex PCR reads anew with MiXCR; each CDR3 protein has one entry. This table holds around 240,000 distinct CDR3 sequences, more than 12% found once.

Sequencing was performed on blood. V and J are TRBV24-1 and TRBJ2-5, with unresolved D. This TCR came from a woman between 35 and 50 years old with Graves' hyperthyroidism that later progressed to Graves' ophthalmopathy. Here the CDR3 reads CATSDPRGLGETQYF. The CDR3 region has the DNA TGTGCCACCAGTGACCCCCGTGGTTTGGGAGAGACCCAGTACTTC.